The 24 T cell receptor beta chains listed next were all sequenced from one sample in a study of regulatory T cells in long-lasting Graves disease. HTBI primers from iRepertoire and Arm-PCR of CDR3 regions yielded the TCR beta libraries. Each CDR3 protein is one row after TCRdb ran MiXCR on the multiplex PCR reads. The profile shows around 420,000 distinct CDR3 sequences, around 16% of them singletons. Regarding time point: newly diagnosed GD, antithyroid drugs for less than 3 months. Extracted RNA from PBMCs served as the source of the TCR library. These data also featured in a second study, about T cells in Graves' hyperthyroidism and ophthalmopathy.

Source: peripheral blood mononuclear cells (PBMCs), taken at new diagnosis, from a patient treated with antithyroid drugs. Receptors were obtained from a woman aged 40 to 55 with Graves disease.

For this clonotype: A much larger clone lies a single base off, so this may be a read error. This rearrangement joins TRBV6-5 to TRBJ2-5, with TRBD2 identical over 9 bases. CDR3 size: 18 residues. The germline gives CDR1 MNHEY, CDR2 SVGAGI. The V and J ends lost 2 bases and 4 bases, in that order; junction bases with no gene match: 14. CDR3 in amino acids: CASSYGKAGGQDPETQYF. DNA for the CDR3: TGTGCCAGCAGTTACGGGAAAGCGGGAGGACAAGACCCAGAGACCCAGTACTTC.

The table lists this clonotype with many counts. The chain combines TRBV10-3 with TRBJ2-1; a weak D match, TRBD2 (7 bases). V gave up 7 bases and J gave up 2 bases, with 18 bases separating them. This CDR3 spans 16 amino acids. Germline V gene sequence: CDR1 ENHRY, CDR2 SYGVKD. This CDR3 is CAIMRGGVMPYNEQFF. In DNA, the CDR3 is TGTGCCATCATGAGGGGGGGGGTGATGCCCTACAATGAGCAGTTCTTC.

Many counts were recorded for this clonotype. V gene TRBV11-2 combines with J gene TRBJ1-2, with 8 bases aligning to TRBD1. Unmatched junction bases numbered 9, after V lost 5 bases and J lost 4 bases. This CDR3 has 15 residues. Germline V lookup: CDR1 SGHAT, CDR2 FQNNGV. CDR3 residues: CASSPRDRGGYGYTF. The CDR3 nucleotides are TGTGCCAGCAGCCCCCGTGACAGGGGCGGCTATGGCTACACCTTC.

This clonotype was counted many times. The rearrangement links TRBV12-3 or TRBV12-4 to TRBJ2-5, with D tentatively TRBD1 (5 bases). Trimming took off 5 bases at V and 2 bases at J, with 9 bases between the two ends. The CDR3 spans 13 residues. The DNA for the CDR3 is TGTGCCAGCAGTGCTTCAGGGCAAGAGACCCAGTACTTC. Its translation is CASSASGQETQYF.

This clonotype was observed many times. The V call is TRBV7-9, the J call TRBJ2-7; 15 bases fit TRBD2. The CDR3 consists of 17 residues. V was clipped by 4 bases and J by 6 bases; unmatched bases: 10. Looked up from germline, CDR1 is SEHNR and CDR2 is FQNEAQ (reference sequence). CDR3 in DNA: TGTGCCAGCAGCTCTGCTGGACTAGCGGGAGGGATGCGCGAGCAGTACTTC. Translation: CASSSAGLAGGMREQYF. Full variable domain (missing parts from reference TRBV7-9 and TRBJ2-7): DTGVSQNPRHKITKRGQNVTFRCDPISEHNRLYWYRQTLGQGPEFLTYFQNEAQLEKSRLLSDRFSAERPKGSFSTLEIQRTEQGDSAMYLCASSSAGLAGGMREQYFGPGTRLTVT.

This clonotype was detected many times. J is TRBJ2-2 and V is TRBV11-3; D gene uncertain. Deletions cut 5 bases from V and 0 bases from J, with 16 bases between. CDR3 length equals 17 residues. Germline V CDR1 and CDR2: SGHNT, YENEEA. CDR3 residues: CASSRFTSPTNTGELFF. DNA for the CDR3: TGTGCCAGCAGCCGTTTTACTTCCCCGACGAACACCGGGGAGCTGTTTTTT.

Notes on this clonotype: Being one base from a much bigger clone, this may be a read error. Since the CDR3 does not end with the conserved phenylalanine or tryptophan, this likely comes from a read error. J is TRBJ2-2 and V is TRBV28; TRBD1 matches at 9 bases. This CDR3 spans 15 amino acids. The germline V gene encodes CDR1 MDHEN and CDR2 SYDVKM. The trim removed 5 bases at V and 7 bases at J, leaving 8 bases unmatched. CDR3 DNA sequence: TGTGCCAGCAGTCTTACAGGGGGCAGGGGCGGGGAGCTGTTTTCT. This encodes CASSLTGGRGGELFS.

Many counts were recorded for this clonotype. The V and J genes are TRBV2 and TRBJ2-7; 9 bases match TRBD1. Per the germline V gene, CDR1 is SNHLY and CDR2 is FYNNEI. The CDR3 is 14 residues long. Germline trimming cut 6 bases from V and 7 bases from J; bases unmatched to any gene: 10. CDR3 DNA sequence: TGTGCCAGCAGAGGGGGACAGGGAGTACGGGAGCAGTACTTC. It is translated as CASRGGQGVREQYF.

Many counts were recorded for this clonotype. The rearrangement uses TRBV5-1 and TRBJ2-5; a possible D gene is TRBD2 (5 bases). The germline V and J ends were trimmed by 2 bases and 3 bases, with 17 bases remaining between them. The V gene's germline CDR1 is SGHRS and CDR2 YFSETQ. CDR3 length equals 16 residues. CDR3: CASSLKSGGKEETQYF. The DNA for the CDR3 is TGCGCCAGCAGCTTAAAGAGCGGTGGCAAAGAAGAGACCCAGTACTTC.

Details on this clonotype: This sequence may be a read error, since a much larger clone differs from it by one base. This chain's CDR3 is CAISESDRATYGYTF. The CDR3 DNA is TGTGCCATCAGTGAGTCCGACAGGGCTACCTATGGCTACACCTTC. The V gene is TRBV10-3, the J gene TRBJ1-2; 7 bases agree with TRBD1. CDR1 and CDR2 (germline): ENHRY, SYGVKD. The length of the CDR3 is 15 residues. V shed 0 bases and J 4 bases; nucleotides not matched to a gene: 5.

This clonotype was counted only a few times. The V call is TRBV6-1, the J call TRBJ1-1, with TRBD1 matching over 8 bases. The CDR3 is 15 amino acids. V was clipped by 7 bases and J by 1 base; unmatched bases: 8. CDR1 is MNHNS, CDR2 SASEGT, per germline. The CDR3 sequence is CASTPRGQGNTEAFF. CDR3 DNA: TGTGCCAGCACTCCGCGTGGACAGGGGAACACTGAAGCTTTCTTT.

The CDR3 region is CASSVEGRREGNEQFF. CDR3 in DNA: TGTGCCAGCAGCGTAGAGGGCAGAAGGGAGGGCAATGAGCAGTTCTTC. The chain carries TRBV9 and TRBJ2-1; 7 bases map to TRBD2. V was clipped by 0 bases and J by 6 bases; unmatched bases: 9. The CDR3 is 16 amino acids. CDR1 and CDR2 from the germline V gene are SGDLS and YYNGEE.

This clonotype was seen repeatedly, ten times or more. The chain uses TRBV6-5 and TRBJ1-2, with 7 bases aligning to TRBD1. The CDR3 has 15 amino acids. J lost 1 base, V lost 0 bases, and 2 bases had no gene match. Germline V CDR1 and CDR2: MNHEY, SVGAGI. CDR3 sequence (DNA): TGTGCCAGCAGTTACTCGGCAGGGGGTAACTATGGCTACACCTTC. Protein: CASSYSAGGNYGYTF.

Many counts were recorded for this clonotype. The chain combines TRBV18 with TRBJ2-2; the D is unclear. There are 14 residues in the CDR3. V was trimmed by 3 bases and J by 5 bases, leaving 10 bases between them. Germline assignment: CDR1 KGHSH and CDR2 LQKENI. The CDR3 reads CASSPSGYTGELFF. DNA of the CDR3: TGTGCCAGCTCACCCTCGGGCTATACCGGGGAGCTGTTTTTT.

This clonotype was seen a handful of times. This chain connects TRBV5-1 to TRBJ1-4; D not certain. The CDR3 covers 16 residues. CDR1 and CDR2 (germline): SGHRS, YFSETQ. With 3 bases removed from V and 8 bases from J, the gap between germline ends came to 20 bases. CDR3 region: CASSYDLELSGEKLFF. CDR3 sequence (DNA): TGCGCCAGCAGCTATGACCTGGAACTTTCTGGAGAAAAACTGTTTTTT.

This clonotype was found many times. The J gene is TRBJ2-2, the V gene TRBV7-2; TRBD1 or TRBD2 may be the D gene (5 bases each). The V gene's germline CDR1 is SGHTA and CDR2 FQGNSA. Trimming removed 5 bases from V and 6 bases from J, with 10 bases in between. This CDR3 contains 13 residues. The CDR3: CASSPLGAGELFF. In DNA form, the CDR3 reads TGTGCCAGCAGCCCCCTGGGGGCCGGGGAGCTGTTTTTT.

In this sample, this clonotype turned up a few times. The chain uses TRBV6-5 and TRBJ1-1; D may be TRBD1 (6 bases). From germline, CDR1 is MNHEY and CDR2 SVGAGI. V lost 2 bases and J 1 base, leaving 14 bases between the germline ends. This CDR3 spans 16 amino acids. The CDR3 DNA is TGTGCCAGCAGTTACCCGCCCGGGACACCGAACACTGAAGCTTTCTTT. Amino acids: CASSYPPGTPNTEAFF.

This clonotype was found a few times. This rearrangement joins TRBV19 to TRBJ2-3; 14 positions match TRBD2. Germline values: CDR1 LNHDA, CDR2 SQIVND (reference sequence). The CDR3 is 20 residues long. Trimming at V came to 4 bases and at J to 4 bases, leaving 16 bases not matched to a gene. The CDR3 loop is CASSTRLAGGSGIYPDTQYF. CDR3 nucleotides: TGTGCCAGTAGTACCCGACTAGCGGGAGGGAGCGGTATATATCCAGATACGCAGTATTTT.

The table lists this clonotype with many counts. This rearrangement joins TRBV12-3 or TRBV12-4 to TRBJ2-5, with D perhaps matching TRBD1 (6 bases). There are 14 residues in the CDR3. V was trimmed by 5 bases and J by 3 bases, leaving 13 bases between them. The CDR3, as DNA: TGTGCCAGCAGTGACACAGGGAGCGAAGAGACCCAGTACTTC. It encodes CASSDTGSEETQYF.

The chain recombines TRBV20-1 with TRBJ2-5; 7 nucleotides align to TRBD1. Trimming took 6 bases from V and 1 from J; bases not matched to a gene: 8. The germline gives CDR1 DFQATT, CDR2 SNEGSKA (reference sequence). The CDR3 is made up of 14 amino acids. The DNA of the CDR3 is TGCAGTGCCACCGGGACAGCCAGCCAAGAGACCCAGTACTTC. Translation: CSATGTASQETQYF.

This clonotype came up many times. The chain has TRBV12-3 or TRBV12-4 and TRBJ2-5; possibly TRBD1 for D (7 bases). The CDR3 contains 14 residues. Trimming took 8 bases from V and 1 from J, leaving 14 bases between them. CDR3: CASGGGGLQETQYF. The CDR3 nucleotides are TGTGCCAGCGGTGGAGGGGGCCTCCAAGAGACCCAGTACTTC.

This clonotype has ten or more counts. The chain employs TRBV2 and TRBJ1-3, with a weak D call TRBD1 (6 bases). Germline-derived CDR1 and CDR2 are SNHLY and FYNNEI. V was trimmed by 3 bases and J by 3 bases, leaving 12 bases between them. This CDR3 is 15 amino acids long. The DNA for the CDR3 is TGTGCCAGCAGTGACGAAGGGGGAGTTGGAAACACCATATATTTT. Its protein is CASSDEGGVGNTIYF.

The table lists this clonotype with many counts. This chain connects TRBV20-1 to TRBJ1-1; possible D gene TRBD1, 5 bases. The V and J ends lost 3 bases and 4 bases respectively, with 12 bases between them. CDR1 and CDR2 from the germline V gene are DFQATT and SNEGSKA (reference sequence). The CDR3 runs 13 residues. CDR3 amino acids: CSASWDGRTEAFF. The CDR3 coding sequence is TGCAGTGCTAGCTGGGACGGTCGCACTGAAGCTTTCTTT.

This clonotype was counted at least ten times. The chain uses TRBV3-1 and TRBJ2-1, with D tentatively TRBD1 or TRBD2 (5 bases each). The CDR3 contains 16 residues. From germline, CDR1 is LGHDT and CDR2 YNNKEL (reference sequence). V lost 5 bases, J lost 4 bases, and 18 bases lay in between. This chain's CDR3 is CASSSQGAAVYNEQFF. The CDR3 nucleotides are TGTGCCAGCAGCTCGCAGGGAGCGGCCGTTTACAATGAGCAGTTCTTC.